This T cell receptor (beta chain) is drawn from a study of ipilimumab plus nivolumab after autologous stem cell transplantation. Sequencing was performed with immunoSEQ multiplex PCR; in TCRdb, only in-frame clones are kept and a portion is missing. The table lists roughly 20,000 clones, over 70% of them singletons. This clone was recorded only once. CDR3 length: 14 amino acids. Germline CDR1 and CDR2: MNHEY and SVGAGI. V lost 7 bases and J lost 7, with 14 bases in between. The chain joins TRBV6-5 to TRBJ1-6; a weak D match, TRBD1 (5 bases). The TCR originated in a male donor with diffuse large B-cell lymphoma. Sequencing used PBMCs, obtained in a trial of ipilimumab plus nivolumab as post-transplant consolidation. The CDR3 is CASNLGGGNSPLHF. The CDR3 coding sequence is TGTGCCAGCAACCTCGGGGGGGGAAATTCACCCCTCCACTTT.